This T cell receptor beta chain stems from a study of cytomegalovirus exposure and HLA in healthy donors. This clone was observed once. Its antigen is not identified. Amplification used 60 Vbeta primers and 13 Jbeta primers. The assay was immunoSEQ multiplex PCR, and TCRdb's table has in-frame clones only and misses some. The table records 100,000 to 150,000 clones, 80% of them present only once. General study results and limits: Researchers reported in a later analysis that common viral pathogens appeared linked to several top clusters.

The CDR3 has 14 amino acids. Losses at the gene ends were 6 bases for V and 4 bases for J; bases not matched to a gene: 3. The germline gives CDR1 MNHEY, CDR2 SVGAGI. Sample: PBMCs. This sequence was found in a female donor in good health and CMV-seropositive. The chain joins TRBV6-5 to TRBJ2-2; 9 bases line up with TRBD2. The DNA of the CDR3 is TGTGCCAGCAGAGCGGGGGGCACCACCGGGGAGCTGTTTTTT. Protein sequence: CASRAGGTTGELFF.